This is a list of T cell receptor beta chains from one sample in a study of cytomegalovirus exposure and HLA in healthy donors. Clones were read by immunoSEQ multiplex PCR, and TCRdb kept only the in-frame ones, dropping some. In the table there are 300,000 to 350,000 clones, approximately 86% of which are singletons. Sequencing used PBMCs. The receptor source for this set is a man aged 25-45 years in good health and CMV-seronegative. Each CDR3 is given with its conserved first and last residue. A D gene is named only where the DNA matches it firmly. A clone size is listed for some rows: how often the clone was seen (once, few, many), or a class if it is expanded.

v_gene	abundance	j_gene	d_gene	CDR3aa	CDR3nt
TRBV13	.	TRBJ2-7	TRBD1	CASSPGTGVYEQYF	TGTGCCAGCAGCCCCGGGACAGGGGTTTACGAGCAGTACTTC
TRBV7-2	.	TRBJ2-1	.	CASSYGNYNEQFF	TGTGCCAGCAGCTACGGGAACTACAATGAGCAGTTCTTC
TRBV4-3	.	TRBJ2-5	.	CASSQDLSGRQETQYF	TGCGCCAGCAGCCAAGATCTGTCAGGTCGGCAAGAGACCCAGTACTTC
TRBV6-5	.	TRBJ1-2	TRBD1	CASSRTGGVVGYTF	TGTGCCAGCAGTAGAACAGGGGGAGTGGTTGGCTACACCTTC
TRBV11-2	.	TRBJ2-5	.	CASSLVGAKETQYF	TGTGCCAGCAGCTTAGTAGGGGCAAAAGAGACCCAGTACTTC
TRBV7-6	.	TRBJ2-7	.	CASSLDRVNYEQYF	TGTGCCAGCAGCTTAGACAGGGTGAACTACGAGCAGTACTTC
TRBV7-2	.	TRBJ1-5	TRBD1	CASSLTGGAGQPQHF	TGTGCCAGCAGCTTGACAGGGGGCGCCGGTCAGCCCCAGCATTTT
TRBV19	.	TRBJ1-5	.	CASSVQGRQPQHF	TGTGCCAGTAGTGTACAGGGTCGTCAGCCCCAGCATTTT
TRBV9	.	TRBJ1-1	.	CASSVTGLNTEAFF	TGTGCCAGCAGCGTAACGGGGTTGAACACTGAAGCTTTCTTT
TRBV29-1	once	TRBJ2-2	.	CSVRPAGTGELFF	TGCAGCGTTAGGCCCGCAGGCACCGGGGAGCTGTTTTTT
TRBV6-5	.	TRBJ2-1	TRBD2	CASSFSSGGAGNEQFF	TGTGCCAGCAGTTTCTCTAGCGGGGGGGCAGGCAATGAGCAGTTCTTC
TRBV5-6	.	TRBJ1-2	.	CASSFGAGGYTF	TGTGCCAGCAGCTTTGGGGCCGGTGGCTACACCTTC
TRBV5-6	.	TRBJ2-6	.	CASSVPAGGANVLTF	TGTGCCAGCAGCGTCCCGGCGGGGGGGGCCAACGTCCTGACTTTC
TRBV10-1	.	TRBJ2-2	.	CASSDTVTDTGELFF	TGCGCCAGCAGTGATACGGTAACCGACACCGGGGAGCTGTTTTTT
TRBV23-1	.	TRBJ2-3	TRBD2	CASSPGLAGGPPYPDTQYF	TGCGCCAGCAGTCCCGGACTAGCGGGGGGGCCGCCGTACCCAGATACGCAGTATTTT
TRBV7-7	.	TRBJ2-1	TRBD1	CASSLGQGAYNEQFF	TGTGCCAGCAGCTTGGGACAGGGAGCATACAATGAGCAGTTCTTC
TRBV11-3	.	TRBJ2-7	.	CASSSTSYEQYF	TGTGCCAGCAGCTCGACTAGCTACGAGCAGTACTTC